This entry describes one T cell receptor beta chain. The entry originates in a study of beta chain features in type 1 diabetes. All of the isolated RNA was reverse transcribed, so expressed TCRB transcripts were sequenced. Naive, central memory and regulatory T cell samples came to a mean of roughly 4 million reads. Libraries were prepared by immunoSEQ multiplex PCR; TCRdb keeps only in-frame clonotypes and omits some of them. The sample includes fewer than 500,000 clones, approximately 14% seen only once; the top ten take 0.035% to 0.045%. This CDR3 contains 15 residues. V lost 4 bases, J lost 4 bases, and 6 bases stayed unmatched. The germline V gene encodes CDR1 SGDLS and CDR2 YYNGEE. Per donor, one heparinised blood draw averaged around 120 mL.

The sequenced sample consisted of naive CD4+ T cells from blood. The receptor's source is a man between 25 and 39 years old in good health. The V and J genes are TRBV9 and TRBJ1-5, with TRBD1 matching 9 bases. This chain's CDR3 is CASSSGQGPNQPQHF. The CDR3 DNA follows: TGTGCCAGCAGCTCGGGACAGGGCCCTAATCAGCCCCAGCATTTT.